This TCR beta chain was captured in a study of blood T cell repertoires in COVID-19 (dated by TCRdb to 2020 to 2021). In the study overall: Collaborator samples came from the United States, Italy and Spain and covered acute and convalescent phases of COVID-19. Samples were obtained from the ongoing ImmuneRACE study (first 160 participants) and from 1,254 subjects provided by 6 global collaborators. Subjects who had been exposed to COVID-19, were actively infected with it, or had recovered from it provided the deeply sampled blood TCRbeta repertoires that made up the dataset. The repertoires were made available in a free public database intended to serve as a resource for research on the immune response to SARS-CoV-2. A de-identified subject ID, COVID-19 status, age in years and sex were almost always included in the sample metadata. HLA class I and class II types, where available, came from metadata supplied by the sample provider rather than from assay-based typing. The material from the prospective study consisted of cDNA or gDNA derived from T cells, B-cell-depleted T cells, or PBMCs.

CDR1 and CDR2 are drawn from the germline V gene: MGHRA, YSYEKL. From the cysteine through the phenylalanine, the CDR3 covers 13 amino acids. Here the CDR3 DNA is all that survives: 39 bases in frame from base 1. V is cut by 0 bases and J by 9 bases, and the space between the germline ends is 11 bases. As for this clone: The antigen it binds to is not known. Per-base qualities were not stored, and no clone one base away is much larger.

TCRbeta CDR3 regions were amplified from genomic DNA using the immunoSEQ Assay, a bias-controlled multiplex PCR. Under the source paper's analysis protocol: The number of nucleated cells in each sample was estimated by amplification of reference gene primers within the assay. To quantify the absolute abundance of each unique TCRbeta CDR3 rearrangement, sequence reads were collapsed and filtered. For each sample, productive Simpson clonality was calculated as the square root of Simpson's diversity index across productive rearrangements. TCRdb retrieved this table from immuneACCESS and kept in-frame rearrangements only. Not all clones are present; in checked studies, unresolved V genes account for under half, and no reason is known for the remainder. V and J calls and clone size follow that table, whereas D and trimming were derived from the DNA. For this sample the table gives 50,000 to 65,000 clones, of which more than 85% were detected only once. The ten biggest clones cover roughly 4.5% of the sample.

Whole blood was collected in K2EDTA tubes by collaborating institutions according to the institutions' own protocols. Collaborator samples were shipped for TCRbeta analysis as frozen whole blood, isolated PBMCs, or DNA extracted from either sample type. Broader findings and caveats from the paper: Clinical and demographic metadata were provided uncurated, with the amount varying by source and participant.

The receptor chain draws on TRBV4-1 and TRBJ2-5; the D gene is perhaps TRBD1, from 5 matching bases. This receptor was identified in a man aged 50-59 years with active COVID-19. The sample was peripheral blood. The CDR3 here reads CASSQDPTRAQYF. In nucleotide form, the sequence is TGCGCCAGCAGCCAAGATCCCACCAGGGCCCAGTACTTC.